What follows describes a single T cell receptor (beta chain). The same CDR3 can be traced to other DNA sequences in this sample. V gave up 3 bases and J gave up 4 bases, with 9 bases separating them. The CDR3 runs 13 residues. Germline CDR1 reads MNHEY; CDR2 reads SVGAGI. Produced via immunoSEQ multiplex PCR; TCRdb's table is partial and in-frame only. The sample consists of about 1 million clones, about 75% of them appearing once. The data are from a study of shared clonotypes between healthy human individuals. The sample was memory CD4+ T cells sorted from blood. Subset indicated: CD45RA-negative fraction. The gene calls are TRBV6-5 and TRBJ1-1; possibly TRBD1 for D (6 bases). The source of this sequence is a man younger than 30 in good health. The CDR3 region is CASSYLGGTEAFF. Written as DNA, the CDR3 is TGTGCCAGCAGTTATCTAGGGGGCACTGAAGCTTTCTTT.